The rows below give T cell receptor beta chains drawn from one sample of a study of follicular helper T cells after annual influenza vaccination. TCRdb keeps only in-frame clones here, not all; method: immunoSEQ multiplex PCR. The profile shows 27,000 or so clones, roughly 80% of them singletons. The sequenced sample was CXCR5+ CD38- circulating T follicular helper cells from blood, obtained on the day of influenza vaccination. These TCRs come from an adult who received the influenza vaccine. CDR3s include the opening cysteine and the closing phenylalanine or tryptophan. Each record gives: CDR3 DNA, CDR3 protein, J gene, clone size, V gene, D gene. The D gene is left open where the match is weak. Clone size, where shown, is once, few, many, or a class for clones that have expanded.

CDR3nt: TGTGCCAGCAGCTTGACAGGGGGGCCGGATACGCAGTATTTT
CDR3aa: CASSLTGGPDTQYF
j_gene: TRBJ2-3
abundance: -
v_gene: TRBV7-3
d_gene: TRBD1

CDR3nt: TGTGCCAGCAGCCACACTCCCCTAGATGAGCAGTTCTTC
CDR3aa: CASSHTPLDEQFF
j_gene: TRBJ2-1
abundance: few
v_gene: TRBV4-2
d_gene: -

CDR3nt: TGCAGCGTTATCGGCCTAGACAATCAGCCCCAGCATTTT
CDR3aa: CSVIGLDNQPQHF
j_gene: TRBJ1-5
abundance: -
v_gene: TRBV29-1
d_gene: -

CDR3nt: TGTGCCAGCAGCGTAGTTGCAGGGGGCTCGGGTGGCTACACCTTC
CDR3aa: CASSVVAGGSGGYTF
j_gene: TRBJ1-2
abundance: -
v_gene: TRBV9
d_gene: TRBD1

CDR3nt: TGTGCCAGCGGGTTACAGTACACAGATACGCAGTATTTT
CDR3aa: CASGLQYTDTQYF
j_gene: TRBJ2-3
abundance: -
v_gene: TRBV9
d_gene: -

CDR3nt: TGTGCCAGCAGCGCAAGACTTAGACAGAGAGCTAGCACAGATACGCAGTATTTT
CDR3aa: CASSARLRQRASTDTQYF
j_gene: TRBJ2-3
abundance: -
v_gene: TRBV27
d_gene: -

CDR3nt: TGCGCCAGCAGCTTGGGGGACAGGGGTCGGACCCGCCGGGCCTACGAGCAGTACTTC
CDR3aa: CASSLGDRGRTRRAYEQYF
j_gene: TRBJ2-7
abundance: few
v_gene: TRBV5-1
d_gene: TRBD1

CDR3nt: TGTGCCAGCAGTTCATCAGGGGGCAATAATTCACCCCTCCACTTT
CDR3aa: CASSSSGGNNSPLHF
j_gene: TRBJ1-6
abundance: -
v_gene: TRBV7-2
d_gene: TRBD1

CDR3nt: TGTGCCAGCAGCTTGACAGGGGGATACAATGAGCAGTTCTTC
CDR3aa: CASSLTGGYNEQFF
j_gene: TRBJ2-1
abundance: once
v_gene: TRBV9
d_gene: TRBD1

CDR3nt: TGTGCCAGTAGTATCAGTGACTATGGCTACACCTTC
CDR3aa: CASSISDYGYTF
j_gene: TRBJ1-2
abundance: -
v_gene: TRBV19
d_gene: -

CDR3nt: TGTGCCAGCAGCTTAACGACAGGGACCTACGAGCAGTACTTC
CDR3aa: CASSLTTGTYEQYF
j_gene: TRBJ2-7
abundance: -
v_gene: TRBV5-5
d_gene: TRBD1

CDR3nt: TGCGCCAGCAGCGGACAGGGGGCCTATGGCTACACCTTC
CDR3aa: CASSGQGAYGYTF
j_gene: TRBJ1-2
abundance: -
v_gene: TRBV5-1
d_gene: TRBD1

CDR3nt: TGTGCCAGCAGCCAAGATCCCGCGGCAGGGGTCTATGGCTACACCTTC
CDR3aa: CASSQDPAAGVYGYTF
j_gene: TRBJ1-2
abundance: -
v_gene: TRBV4-1
d_gene: -

CDR3nt: TGTGCCAGCAGTGACTCGATGAGCGGGGGGTACAATGAGCAGTTCTTC
CDR3aa: CASSDSMSGGYNEQFF
j_gene: TRBJ2-1
abundance: -
v_gene: TRBV6-4
d_gene: TRBD2

CDR3nt: TGTGCCAGTAACGCAGGAAATTCCCAAGAGACCCAGTACTTC
CDR3aa: CASNAGNSQETQYF
j_gene: TRBJ2-5
abundance: -
v_gene: TRBV19
d_gene: -

CDR3nt: TGTGCCTGGAGTGTAGAGGAGTTTCGGCCCCAGCATTTT
CDR3aa: CAWSVEEFRPQHF
j_gene: TRBJ1-5
abundance: -
v_gene: TRBV30
d_gene: -

CDR3nt: TGTGCCAGCAGTTTCCCACTTTCTCGGGGGGGTAGAAGGGAGACCCAGTACTTC
CDR3aa: CASSFPLSRGGRRETQYF
j_gene: TRBJ2-5
abundance: once
v_gene: TRBV28
d_gene: TRBD2

CDR3nt: TGTGCCATCAGTGAGTCGCAGGGAACTGAAGCTTTCTTT
CDR3aa: CAISESQGTEAFF
j_gene: TRBJ1-1
abundance: -
v_gene: TRBV10-3
d_gene: -

CDR3nt: TGTGCCAGCAGCACGCCGGGACAGCTGACTGAAGCTTTCTTT
CDR3aa: CASSTPGQLTEAFF
j_gene: TRBJ1-1
abundance: -
v_gene: TRBV5-4
d_gene: TRBD1

CDR3nt: TGTGCCAGCAGTGCCTACGGACAGGGGGCAGCTCAGCCCCAGCATTTT
CDR3aa: CASSAYGQGAAQPQHF
j_gene: TRBJ1-5
abundance: -
v_gene: TRBV2
d_gene: TRBD1

CDR3nt: TGTGCCAGCAGTAAGAATACAGGGGCTTTCTATGAAAAACTGTTTTTT
CDR3aa: CASSKNTGAFYEKLFF
j_gene: TRBJ1-4
abundance: -
v_gene: TRBV25-1
d_gene: TRBD1

CDR3nt: TGTGCCAGCGGTCGGCGGGACGGATACAATGAGCAGTTCTTC
CDR3aa: CASGRRDGYNEQFF
j_gene: TRBJ2-1
abundance: -
v_gene: TRBV6-1
d_gene: -

CDR3nt: TGTGCCAGCAGTGAAGCGCCGGCGGGGGGGATGCAGACCCAGTACTTC
CDR3aa: CASSEAPAGGMQTQYF
j_gene: TRBJ2-5
abundance: -
v_gene: TRBV2
d_gene: TRBD2

CDR3nt: TGTGCCAGCAGCTTCCGGGGAAGCTCTAGCACAGATACGCAGTATTTT
CDR3aa: CASSFRGSSSTDTQYF
j_gene: TRBJ2-3
abundance: -
v_gene: TRBV7-9
d_gene: -

CDR3nt: TGTGCCAGCAGCTTGGTCCCCAGTATTGGGGCCGACGGGGAGACCCAGTACTTC
CDR3aa: CASSLVPSIGADGETQYF
j_gene: TRBJ2-5
abundance: once
v_gene: TRBV5-5
d_gene: -

CDR3nt: TGTGCCAGCAGTTTATCCCAGGGCGGGGATCAGCCCCAGCATTTT
CDR3aa: CASSLSQGGDQPQHF
j_gene: TRBJ1-5
abundance: -
v_gene: TRBV27
d_gene: -

CDR3nt: TGTGCCTGGAGTCCCGGAGGGGCGCAGTATTTT
CDR3aa: CAWSPGGAQYF
j_gene: TRBJ2-3
abundance: -
v_gene: TRBV30
d_gene: -

CDR3nt: TGCGCCAGCAGCCAAGACGAACGACTGAATCAGCCCCAGCATTTT
CDR3aa: CASSQDERLNQPQHF
j_gene: TRBJ1-5
abundance: -
v_gene: TRBV4-1
d_gene: -

CDR3nt: TGTGCCAGTAGTATAGTTACAGGCGGGAAAAAGAACACTGAAGCTTTCTTT
CDR3aa: CASSIVTGGKKNTEAFF
j_gene: TRBJ1-1
abundance: -
v_gene: TRBV19
d_gene: -

CDR3nt: TGTGCCAGCAGCTTCCGAAGACTCGAGGGTGGGCATGAGCAGTTCTTC
CDR3aa: CASSFRRLEGGHEQFF
j_gene: TRBJ2-1
abundance: -
v_gene: TRBV5-6
d_gene: -

CDR3nt: TGTGCCAGTAGTATCAGGTCAGGGGTCACTGAAGCTTTCTTT
CDR3aa: CASSIRSGVTEAFF
j_gene: TRBJ1-1
abundance: -
v_gene: TRBV19
d_gene: -

CDR3nt: TGTGCCAGCCGGGAACAGGGGTGGGAAAAACTGTTTTTT
CDR3aa: CASREQGWEKLFF
j_gene: TRBJ1-4
abundance: few
v_gene: TRBV6-1
d_gene: TRBD1

CDR3nt: TGTGCCAGCAGTGGCTACAGGGTTTTAAAAGAGACCCAGTACTTC
CDR3aa: CASSGYRVLKETQYF
j_gene: TRBJ2-5
abundance: once
v_gene: TRBV2
d_gene: -

CDR3nt: TGCAGCGGGGGACAGGGAAGGAACACTGAAGCTTTCTTT
CDR3aa: CSGGQGRNTEAFF
j_gene: TRBJ1-1
abundance: -
v_gene: TRBV29-1
d_gene: TRBD1

CDR3nt: TGCGCCAGCAGCCAATTACAGGGAGTAGATAATTCACCCCTCCACTTT
CDR3aa: CASSQLQGVDNSPLHF
j_gene: TRBJ1-6
abundance: -
v_gene: TRBV4-1
d_gene: -

CDR3nt: TGTGCCAGCAGCTTCGACAGGGGAGTAAATAATTCACCCCTCCACTTT
CDR3aa: CASSFDRGVNNSPLHF
j_gene: TRBJ1-6
abundance: -
v_gene: TRBV7-9
d_gene: TRBD1

CDR3nt: TGCGCCAGCAGTCGCTACCCCCCCCGGGACAGGGCGCGCCCTACGTACTTC
CDR3aa: CASSRYPPRDRARPTYF
j_gene: TRBJ2-7
abundance: -
v_gene: TRBV23-1
d_gene: TRBD1

CDR3nt: TGTGCCATCCGACAGTCAAGTGGGCAGCCCCAGCATTTT
CDR3aa: CAIRQSSGQPQHF
j_gene: TRBJ1-5
abundance: once
v_gene: TRBV10-3
d_gene: -

CDR3nt: TGTGCCAGCAGTCATGGGGGACAGGGGAAGATCTACGAGCAGTACTTC
CDR3aa: CASSHGGQGKIYEQYF
j_gene: TRBJ2-7
abundance: -
v_gene: TRBV5-4
d_gene: TRBD1

CDR3nt: TGCGCCAGCAGTGAGTCGGGGAGGGGAGAGACCCAGTACTTC
CDR3aa: CASSESGRGETQYF
j_gene: TRBJ2-5
abundance: -
v_gene: TRBV10-2
d_gene: TRBD2

CDR3nt: TGTGCCAGCAGCGTAGGGGCCGATGAGCAGTTCTTC
CDR3aa: CASSVGADEQFF
j_gene: TRBJ2-1
abundance: -
v_gene: TRBV9
d_gene: -

CDR3nt: TGTGCCAGCAGCGTAACGCGGGAGGGGAAGCAGTTCTTC
CDR3aa: CASSVTREGKQFF
j_gene: TRBJ2-1
abundance: few
v_gene: TRBV9
d_gene: TRBD2

CDR3nt: TGTGCCTGGGCCGACAGGGGATCGGGGGAGCAGTACTTC
CDR3aa: CAWADRGSGEQYF
j_gene: TRBJ2-7
abundance: -
v_gene: TRBV30
d_gene: TRBD1

CDR3nt: TGTGCCAGCTCACCACCGTCACAGAGCTATGGCTACACCTTC
CDR3aa: CASSPPSQSYGYTF
j_gene: TRBJ1-2
abundance: -
v_gene: TRBV18
d_gene: -

CDR3nt: TGTGCCAGCAGCGCCTTACAGGGTGGGACTGAAGCTTTCTTT
CDR3aa: CASSALQGGTEAFF
j_gene: TRBJ1-1
abundance: -
v_gene: TRBV7-2
d_gene: -

CDR3nt: TGTGCTAGCAGCTTACGTAGTGGAGAGACCCAGTACTTC
CDR3aa: CASSLRSGETQYF
j_gene: TRBJ2-5
abundance: -
v_gene: TRBV7-7
d_gene: -

CDR3nt: TGTGCTAGCATTAATACAGCGGAGGCCTACGAGCAGTACTTC
CDR3aa: CASINTAEAYEQYF
j_gene: TRBJ2-7
abundance: -
v_gene: TRBV7-7
d_gene: -

CDR3nt: TGTGCCAGCAGTTTAATCCGGTTGGCCCAGCATTTT
CDR3aa: CASSLIRLAQHF
j_gene: TRBJ1-5
abundance: few
v_gene: TRBV28
d_gene: -

CDR3nt: TGTGCCAGCACCCCAGGTGGGTCTGGGGCCAACGTCCTGACTTTC
CDR3aa: CASTPGGSGANVLTF
j_gene: TRBJ2-6
abundance: once
v_gene: TRBV6-1
d_gene: -

CDR3nt: TGTGCCAGCAGCTACGATGGGAGGGGTAACACCGGGGAGCTGTTTTTT
CDR3aa: CASSYDGRGNTGELFF
j_gene: TRBJ2-2
abundance: -
v_gene: TRBV5-8
d_gene: TRBD2

CDR3nt: TGTGCCATCAGTGCAGGAATGAACACTGAAGATTTCTTT
CDR3aa: CAISAGMNTEDFF
j_gene: TRBJ1-1
abundance: -
v_gene: TRBV10-3
d_gene: -

CDR3nt: TGTGCCAGCAGTCGTAATCCGGGACAGGGGAACCACGAGCAGTACTTC
CDR3aa: CASSRNPGQGNHEQYF
j_gene: TRBJ2-7
abundance: few
v_gene: TRBV28
d_gene: TRBD1

CDR3nt: TGTGCCAGCAGTGACGTAGGGGATATTAATTCACCCCTCCACTTT
CDR3aa: CASSDVGDINSPLHF
j_gene: TRBJ1-6
abundance: -
v_gene: TRBV2
d_gene: -

CDR3nt: TGTGCCAGCAGCATAAGCAGCGGGGACACTGAAGCTTTCTTT
CDR3aa: CASSISSGDTEAFF
j_gene: TRBJ1-1
abundance: -
v_gene: TRBV11-3
d_gene: -